A single sample gave rise to the 7 T cell receptor beta chains below, sequenced in a study of blood T cell repertoires in COVID-19. Repertoires were generated with immunoSEQ multiplex PCR, while TCRdb's copy carries only in-frame clones and drops some. Here the sample spans about 180,000 clones, 80% being singletons. The sequencing sample was made of PBMCs or T cells enriched from blood (not recorded which). These receptors came from a man between 60 and 70 years old who had been exposed to COVID-19.

This chain connects TRBV5-1 to TRBJ2-5, with 11 positions matching TRBD1. Germline assignment: CDR1 SGHRS and CDR2 YFSETQ. Unmatched junction bases numbered 7, after V lost 7 bases and J lost 5 bases. CDR3 length: 14 amino acids. Here the CDR3 DNA reads TGCGCCAGCGCCGCCGGGACAGGGGGTGAGACCCAGTACTTC. It is translated as CASAAGTGGETQYF.

This sequence joins TRBV7-3 and TRBJ2-1; tentatively, D is TRBD2 (5 bases). The V and J ends lost 2 bases and 3 bases respectively, with 11 bases between them. Germline lookup yields CDR1 SGHTA and CDR2 FQGTGA. The CDR3 sequence is 15 residues long. The CDR3 DNA reads as TGTGCCAGCAGCTTAGAGCGGCTCCTCTACAATGAGCAGTTCTTC. This sequence encodes CASSLERLLYNEQFF.

The DNA of the CDR3 is TGTGCCAGCAGTCCAACGGACAGGACTTACACCGGGGAGCTGTTTTTT. Protein: CASSPTDRTYTGELFF. The chain has TRBV28 and TRBJ2-2; 7 nucleotides agree with TRBD1. Germline V gene lookup returns CDR1 MDHEN and CDR2 SYDVKM. CDR3 length: 16 amino acids. The V segment lost 5 bases and the J segment 3 bases; nucleotides outside the gene matches: 9.

The genes are TRBV5-1 and TRBJ2-5; 9 nucleotides match TRBD1. The CDR3 consists of 15 residues. V shed 4 bases, J shed 3 bases, and the junction held 7 bases outside the gene matches. The germline CDR1 and CDR2 sequences are SGHRS and YFSETQ. The CDR3 region has the DNA TGCGCCAGCAGCGGGGGACAGGGTCGAAAAGAGACCCAGTACTTC. It translates to CASSGGQGRKETQYF.

A few counts support this clone. The chain employs TRBV19 and TRBJ2-2; 10 nucleotides agree with TRBD2. The junction had 9 bases not matched to a gene; V was cut back by 5 bases and J by 0 bases. Per germline, CDR1 LNHDA and CDR2 SQIVND (reference sequence). The CDR3 has 18 amino acids. The CDR3 spells CASSPPELAGPNTGELFF. DNA for the CDR3: TGTGCCAGTAGTCCCCCCGAACTAGCGGGGCCGAACACCGGGGAGCTGTTTTTT.

The rearrangement uses TRBV6-2 or TRBV6-3 and TRBJ2-7; TRBD2 is a possible D gene (6 bases). The length of the CDR3 is 13 residues. CDR1 and CDR2 (germline): MNHEY, SVGEGT. Trimming stripped 4 bases from V and 6 bases from J, with 13 bases between. CDR3 protein: CASSFRRDLEQYF. CDR3 DNA: TGTGCCAGCAGTTTCAGGAGGGACCTCGAGCAGTACTTC.

The chain carries TRBV3-1 (or the pseudogene TRBV3-2) and TRBJ1-6, with 8 bases matching TRBD1. Trimming removed 0 bases from V and 0 bases from J; junction bases left unmatched: 10. CDR3 length: 20 amino acids. Germline CDR1 LGHDT, CDR2 YNNKEL (reference sequence). CDR3 bases: TGTGCCAGCAGCCAAGATCAGGGCAGGGGGCCAAGCTCCTATAATTCACCCCTCCACTTT. Translation gives CASSQDQGRGPSSYNSPLHF.